The clone carrying this T cell receptor beta chain was seen a few times. The protocol was immunoSEQ multiplex PCR, while the TCRdb copy is restricted to in-frame clones and leaves out a portion. The sample has about 45,000 clones; about 69% are singletons. The sample belongs to a study of cytotoxic CD8 clonotypes in ibrutinib-treated CLL. In the study overall: Average yields of around 260,000 productive templates and 80,000 to 100,000 productive rearrangements characterized the samples.

The CDR3 runs 19 residues. Trimming at V came to 2 bases and at J to 5 bases, leaving 18 bases not matched to a gene. Germline V gene lookup returns CDR1 SGHRS and CDR2 YFSETQ. The clonotype originates from a human donor with chronic lymphocytic leukemia. This chain uses TRBV5-1 with TRBJ1-2; 10 bases align to TRBD1. Sequencing used PBMCs, obtained after 24 months of ibrutinib treatment. The CDR3 DNA sequence: TGCGCCAGCAGCTTACAGGAGGGACAGGGGCCAGGTTTAGGGTATGGCTACACCTTC. It encodes CASSLQEGQGPGLGYGYTF.